The TCR beta chain described here comes from a study of cytomegalovirus exposure and HLA in healthy donors. As for the study in general: Tens of millions of unique TCRs, all from HLA-typed donors, were included in an early release of the data.

Overall study results and limits: Differences between HLA loci emerged in a later analysis of TCR association rates, with DRB1 most and HLA-C fewest. Presence/absence comparisons presumed near-even sequencing depth among donors.

The CDR3 covers 15 residues. Germline-derived CDR1 and CDR2 are SGHTA and FQGNSA. V shed 3 bases and J 1 base; nucleotides not matched to a gene: 1. In the case of this clone: The antigen is unknown. This CDR3 is also generated by other DNA sequences in the sample.

PCR employed 60 Vbeta and 13 Jbeta primers. The method was immunoSEQ multiplex PCR; TCRdb's version includes in-frame clones alone and lacks a portion of them. This sample yields about 140,000 clones, of which roughly 77% are seen a single time; about 3% belongs to the top ten. The origin of this receptor is a female donor in good health and CMV-seronegative. The chain recombines TRBV7-2 with TRBJ2-3; 10 bases are shared with TRBD2. What was sequenced was PBMCs. CDR3 amino acids: CASSFLAGGTDTQYF. Here the CDR3 DNA reads TGTGCCAGCAGCTTCCTAGCGGGGGGCACAGATACGCAGTATTTT.